A single sample gave rise to the 17 T cell receptor beta chains below, sequenced in a study of post-analysis software for immune sequencing data. Study outcomes and limitations: When patients were compared with controls, 4 or 5 TRBV segments were more frequent, TRBV5-6, TRBV5-1 and TRBV20-1 among them.

cDNA libraries of TCR beta carried unique molecular identifiers. TCRdb analysed the PCR reads with MiXCR anew, one entry per CDR3 protein. The profile shows about 620,000 distinct CDR3 sequences, about 40% of them singletons. These receptors have no known antigen. Sequenced material: blood. These receptors were obtained from a girl aged 5 to 17 with multiple sclerosis.

The V call is TRBV12-3 or TRBV12-4, the J call TRBJ1-1, with D unresolved. The CDR3 is 12 residues long. With 6 bases removed from V and 4 bases from J, the gap between germline ends came to 9 bases. CDR3 in DNA: TGTGCCAGCAGCTTACAGAGCACTGAAGCTTTCTTT. Translating gives CASSLQSTEAFF.

This clonotype came up a few times. This sequence joins TRBV20-1 and TRBJ2-3; D unclear. CDR3 size: 11 residues. Per germline, CDR1 DFQATT and CDR2 SNEGSKA (reference sequence). CDR3 loop: CQAVSTDTQYF. DNA of the CDR3: TGCCAGGCAGTTAGCACAGATACGCAGTATTTT.

The chain has TRBV12-3 or TRBV12-4 and TRBJ2-1; 9 nucleotides align to TRBD2. V lost 3 bases to trimming and J lost 9 bases; unmatched junction nucleotides: 3. This CDR3 region has 13 residues. The CDR3 nucleotides read TGTGCCAGCAGTTTGCTAGCGGGATTTGAGCAGTTCTTC. Its protein is CASSLLAGFEQFF.

This clonotype appeared many times. The chain couples TRBV12-3 or TRBV12-4 to TRBJ2-6, with unresolved D. The CDR3 is 12 residues long. V was trimmed by 6 bases and J by 0 bases, leaving 0 bases between them. The CDR3 DNA reads as TGTGCCAGCAGCTCTGGGGCCAACGTCCTGACTTTC. The encoded protein is CASSSGANVLTF.

The chain recombines TRBV29-1 with TRBJ1-1, with a tentative D call TRBD1 (6 bases). This CDR3 contains 12 residues. CDR1 and CDR2 (germline): SQVTM, ANQGSEA. With 1 base removed from V and 7 bases from J, the gap between germline ends came to 10 bases. The CDR3 DNA is TGCAGCGTTGAAGTTCGACAGGATGAAGCTTTCTTT. Protein sequence: CSVEVRQDEAFF.

This sequence joins TRBV7-2 and TRBJ2-5; 12 nucleotides match TRBD2. The CDR3 extends over 18 amino acids. The trim removed 5 bases at V and 11 bases at J, leaving 21 bases unmatched. CDR1 SGHTA and CDR2 FQGNSA come from the germline V gene. Written as DNA, the CDR3 is TGTGCCAGCAGCAAAAGGGGCGGCGGACTAGCGGGGCACAATGAGCAGTACTTC. Translating it yields CASSKRGGGLAGHNEQYF.

This clonotype came up a few times. The J gene is TRBJ1-2, the V gene TRBV9; 8 nucleotides align to TRBD1. With V trimmed by 6 bases and J by 4 bases, 14 bases remained unmatched. This CDR3 spans 16 amino acids. CDR1 SGDLS and CDR2 YYNGEE come from the germline V gene. Here the CDR3 reads CASTDRRTGPGYGYTF. In nucleotides, the CDR3 is TGTGCCAGCACCGACCGCCGGACAGGGCCAGGCTATGGCTACACCTTC.

This clonotype showed up just a few times. The CDR3 sequence is CASTMTAEDSPLHF. In nucleotides, the CDR3 is TGCGCCAGCACGATGACAGCCGAGGATTCACCCCTCCACTTT. The V call is TRBV10-2, the J call TRBJ1-6, with D perhaps matching TRBD1 (5 bases). The V end lost 7 bases, the J end lost 8 bases, and 15 bases lay between the germline ends. This CDR3 comprises 14 residues. Germline values: CDR1 WSHSY, CDR2 SAAADI.

The J gene is TRBJ1-2, the V gene TRBV7-2; TRBD1 matches at 10 bases. V was pared by 4 bases and J by 8 bases, with 7 bases of the junction left unmatched. Germline CDR1 SGHTA, CDR2 FQGNSA. The length of the CDR3 is 14 residues. In nucleotides, the CDR3 is TGTGCCAGCAGCTCCGGACAGGGGGGAAGGGGCTACACCTTC. Residues: CASSSGQGGRGYTF.

This rearrangement joins TRBV6-4 to TRBJ1-1; tentative D call: TRBD1 (5 bases). V lost 5 bases, J lost 4 bases, and 14 bases lay in between. CDR1 is MRHNA, CDR2 SNTAGT, per germline. The CDR3 covers 14 residues. CDR3: CASSPNRYATEAFF. The CDR3 DNA reads TGTGCCAGCAGTCCAAACAGGTACGCCACTGAAGCTTTCTTT.

V gene TRBV5-6 combines with J gene TRBJ2-7, with D possibly called TRBD1 or TRBD2 (7 bases each). The CDR3 covers 14 residues. The germline V gene encodes CDR1 SGHDT and CDR2 YYEEEE. The V end was cut by 4 bases, the J end by 5 bases, with 16 bases between. DNA of the CDR3: TGTGCCAGCAGCCCCTGGGAGGGGGCCCACGAGCAGTACTTC. Protein product: CASSPWEGAHEQYF.

This sequence joins TRBV4-1 and TRBJ1-1; D call uncertain. Germline CDR1 MGHRA, CDR2 YSYEKL. Trimming stripped 4 bases from V and 1 base from J, with 19 bases between. This CDR3 spans 17 amino acids. The CDR3 is CASSPRVFLAGNTEAFF. CDR3 bases: TGCGCCAGCAGCCCCCGGGTGTTTCTCGCCGGGAACACTGAAGCTTTCTTT.

DNA for the CDR3: TGTGCCAGCAGCTTAGGGGGAGGGGCGGAGGAAGGCTACACCTTC. This encodes CASSLGGGAEEGYTF. V usage is TRBV11-2 and J usage is TRBJ1-2; perhaps TRBD1 as D (5 bases). Between the trimmed V and J ends, which lost 1 base and 8 bases, there was a span of 17 bases. Germline CDR1 is SGHAT and CDR2 is FQNNGV. The length of the CDR3 is 15 residues.

The V gene is TRBV5-6, the J gene TRBJ2-1; D unclear. V was cut by 0 bases and J by 3 bases, with 10 bases left in between. CDR3 length: 15 amino acids. CDR1 and CDR2 from the germline V gene are SGHDT and YYEEEE. CDR3 in amino acids: CASSLAGWNYNEQFF. The DNA of the CDR3 is TGTGCCAGCAGCTTGGCGGGTTGGAACTACAATGAGCAGTTCTTC.

The rearrangement joins TRBV20-1 to TRBJ2-1; 7 bases line up with TRBD1. J gave up 7 bases and V 5 bases, and 8 bases lay outside the gene matches. Germline values: CDR1 DFQATT, CDR2 SNEGSKA (reference sequence). This CDR3 region has 13 residues. CDR3 loop: CSALTGIKNEQFF. In DNA form, the CDR3 reads TGCAGTGCTTTGACAGGGATTAAGAATGAGCAGTTCTTC.

The chain uses TRBV24-1 and TRBJ2-3; 7 nucleotides line up with TRBD1. The CDR3 length is 16 residues. The ends lost 3 bases at V and 5 bases at J; junction bases unmatched: 10. Looked up from germline, CDR1 is KGHDR and CDR2 is SFDVKD. CDR3 coding DNA: TGTGCCACCAGTGATCTACGGGACAGCACTAGAGATACGCAGTATTTT. Its protein product is CATSDLRDSTRDTQYF.

The CDR3 bases are TGCGCCAGCAGCTTGGGGGGATTAACGACTGAAGCTTTCTTT. Encoded protein: CASSLGGLTTEAFF. The rearrangement joins TRBV5-1 to TRBJ1-1; D unclear. The V and J ends lost 0 bases and 5 bases respectively, with 11 bases between them. The V gene's germline CDR1 is SGHRS and CDR2 YFSETQ. This CDR3 spans 14 amino acids.